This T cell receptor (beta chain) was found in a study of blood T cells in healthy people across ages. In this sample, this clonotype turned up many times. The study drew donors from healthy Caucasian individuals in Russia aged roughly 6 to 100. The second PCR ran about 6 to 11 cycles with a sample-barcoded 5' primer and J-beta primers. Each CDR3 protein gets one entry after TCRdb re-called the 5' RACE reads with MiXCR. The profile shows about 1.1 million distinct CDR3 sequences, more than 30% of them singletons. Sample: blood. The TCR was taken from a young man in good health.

The CDR3 loop reads CASSLNRDQPQHF. The CDR3 region has the DNA TGTGCCAGCAGCTTAAATAGAGATCAGCCCCAGCATTTT. The rearrangement links TRBV7-2 to TRBJ1-5; D is undetermined. The germline CDR1 and CDR2 sequences are SGHTA and FQGNSA. The CDR3 has 13 amino acids. The V end was cut by 2 bases, the J end by 5 bases, with 7 bases between.